This T cell receptor (beta chain) was captured in a study of blood T cells in healthy people across ages. Then a second PCR, running roughly 6 to 12 cycles, was carried out with a sample-barcoded 5' primer and a J-beta primer mix. Each of the samples gave a minimum of 2.5 million paired-end reads that contained CDR3. Using its own MiXCR run on the 5' RACE reads, TCRdb lists one record per CDR3 protein. The sample carries around 690,000 distinct CDR3 sequences, approximately 50% recorded once. With respect to this clonotype: Its matching antigen is unknown.

Each donor's blood draw was 7.5 to 10 milliliters of peripheral blood. V gave up 7 bases and J gave up 5 bases, with 5 bases separating them. The CDR3 has 10 residues. CDR1 and CDR2 from the germline V gene are MDHEN and SYDVKM. Findings of the study overall: Estimates based on one million T cells were treated as lower bounds. The unknown donor CMV status may have confounded expanded clonotype changes.

The chain couples TRBV28 to TRBJ2-5; unclear D gene. The TCR sequence derives from a man aged 60 to 69 in good health. Sequenced sample: blood. CDR3 loop: CASKEETQYF. CDR3 sequence (DNA): TGTGCCAGCAAGGAGGAGACCCAGTACTTC.